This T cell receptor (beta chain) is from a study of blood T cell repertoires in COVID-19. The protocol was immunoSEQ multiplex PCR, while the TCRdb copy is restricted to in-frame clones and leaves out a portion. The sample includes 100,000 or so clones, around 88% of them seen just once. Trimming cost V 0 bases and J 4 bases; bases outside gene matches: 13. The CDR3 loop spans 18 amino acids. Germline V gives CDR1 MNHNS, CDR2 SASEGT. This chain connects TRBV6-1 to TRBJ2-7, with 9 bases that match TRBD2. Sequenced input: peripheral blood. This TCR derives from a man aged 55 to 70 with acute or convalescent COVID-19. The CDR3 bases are TGTGCCAGCAGTGAAGCTATCTGGAACGCGGGAGGGCGGTACGAGCAGTACTTC. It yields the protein CASSEAIWNAGGRYEQYF.